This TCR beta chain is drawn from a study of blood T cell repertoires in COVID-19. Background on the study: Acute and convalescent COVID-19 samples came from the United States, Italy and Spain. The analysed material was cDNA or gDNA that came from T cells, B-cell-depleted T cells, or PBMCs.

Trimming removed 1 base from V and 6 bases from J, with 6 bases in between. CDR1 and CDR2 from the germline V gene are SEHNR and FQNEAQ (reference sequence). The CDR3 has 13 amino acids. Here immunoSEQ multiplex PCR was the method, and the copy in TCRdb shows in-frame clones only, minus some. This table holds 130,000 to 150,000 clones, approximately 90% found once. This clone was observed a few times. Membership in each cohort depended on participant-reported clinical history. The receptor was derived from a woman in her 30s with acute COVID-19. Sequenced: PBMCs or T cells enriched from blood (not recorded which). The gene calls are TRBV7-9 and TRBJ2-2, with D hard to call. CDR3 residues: CASSLGGSGELFF. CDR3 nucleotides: TGTGCCAGCAGCTTAGGAGGCTCCGGGGAGCTGTTTTTT.